The rows below give T cell receptor beta chains drawn from one sample of a study of PD-1 blockade in classical Hodgkin lymphoma. Assay: immunoSEQ multiplex PCR; the TCRdb copy retains only in-frame clones and omits some. The table shows several thousand clones, with approximately 72% occurring only once. The starting material was CD4+ T cells from blood, obtained at baseline. The receptors stem from a human donor with classical Hodgkin lymphoma. Both conserved end residues are part of each CDR3.

V gene	J gene	CDR3 protein
TRBV6-6	TRBJ1-2	CASSGQYGYTF
TRBV7-2	TRBJ2-7	CASSSQRSSYEQYF
TRBV11-2	TRBJ2-7	CASSPGSHEQYF
TRBV13	TRBJ2-5	CASSFRGIEETQYF
TRBV11-3	TRBJ2-1	CASSLDLGAAQFF
TRBV30	TRBJ1-6	CAWDIGGNSPLHF
TRBV10-3	TRBJ1-5	CAHRATVDQPQHF
TRBV10-3	TRBJ2-5	CAISESPGRGAETQYF
TRBV2	TRBJ1-5	CASSDMAPNQPQHF
TRBV15	TRBJ2-7	CATSRGGTGSYEQYF
TRBV11-2	TRBJ2-7	CASRTSGAYEQYF
TRBV27	TRBJ1-2	CASSLKGAPGYGYTF
TRBV7-8	TRBJ1-1	CASSSTPQGSEAFF
TRBV7-2	TRBJ1-5	CASSLVGNQPQHF
TRBV10-2	TRBJ1-3	CASSESGQGNTIYF
TRBV2	TRBJ2-3	CASSERLAENQQYF
TRBV19	TRBJ1-6	CASSANSLSYNSPLHF
TRBV19	TRBJ1-2	CASSTLQPTNYGYTF
TRBV10-3	TRBJ1-6	CAISESGQTNNSPLHF
TRBV20-1	TRBJ2-3	CSARVVGTQYF
TRBV4-1	TRBJ1-4	CASSQVVGGGNEKLFF
TRBV28	TRBJ1-1	CAITGGGRNTEAFF
TRBV30	TRBJ1-1	CAWRGEYTEAFF
TRBV7-8	TRBJ1-1	CASSLLTASEAFF
TRBV11-2	TRBJ2-3	CASSPLGGTDTQYF
TRBV10-3	TRBJ1-2	CAISEGGGYGYTF
TRBV11-1	TRBJ2-2	CASSFARGLTGELFF
TRBV6-1	TRBJ1-5	CASRAIRGSNQPQHF
TRBV10-3	TRBJ2-1	CAISEGFALRGGSYNEQFF
TRBV28	TRBJ2-3	CASIKGGAYQDTQYF
TRBV15	TRBJ1-5	CATSRDREQPQHF
TRBV4-2	TRBJ1-6	CASSQAGSGSPLHF
TRBV19	TRBJ1-2	CASTGLPVYGYTF
TRBV7-6	TRBJ1-2	CASSLSDNYGYTF
TRBV27	TRBJ2-2	CASRRTDNTGELFF
TRBV5-1	TRBJ2-1	CASSLALEEQFF
TRBV7-9	TRBJ1-2	CASSLDGENYGYTF
TRBV28	TRBJ1-2	CASSYRQGYFYGYTF
TRBV6-6	TRBJ1-1	CASSYSADNTEAFF
TRBV4-3	TRBJ2-3	CASSQVVGRGSTDTQYF
TRBV5-8	TRBJ1-2	CASSFPRWTGDGYTF
TRBV7-2	TRBJ2-7	CASSLDTGGRVEQYF